A selection of T cell receptor beta chains follows, all from one sample in a study of STAT3 mutations in large granular lymphocyte leukemia. TCRdb's table, derived via immunoSEQ multiplex PCR, lists solely in-frame clones and lacks some. The profile shows several thousand clones, approximately 87% of them singletons. The sequencing input was peripheral blood mononuclear cells. All receptors derive from a man at least 80 years old with T-cell large granular lymphocyte leukemia. Some clones in this sample may be carry-over from other donors' samples. Both conserved end residues are part of each CDR3. The order of the fields is V gene, D gene, clone size, J gene, CDR3 protein, CDR3 DNA. The D gene is left open where the match is weak. Only part of the rows carry a size: once, few, many, or a class if the clone is expanded.

TRBV11-2	TRBD1	-	TRBJ1-6	CASSVGQGSPLHF	TGTGCCAGCAGCGTGGGACAGGGCTCACCCCTCCACTTT
TRBV5-6	-	-	TRBJ2-6	CASSFSVVGANVLTF	TGTGCCAGCAGCTTCTCGGTTGTTGGGGCCAACGTCCTGACTTTC
TRBV5-1	-	few	TRBJ2-1	CASSLSGSQGNEQFF	TGCGCCAGCAGCTTGAGCGGCTCTCAGGGCAATGAGCAGTTCTTC
TRBV5-1	-	-	TRBJ2-7	CASSGIRFHEQYF	TGCGCCAGCAGCGGGATCAGGTTCCACGAGCAGTACTTC
TRBV12-5	-	-	TRBJ2-5	CASGLGAGETQYF	TGTGCTAGTGGTCTGGGGGCTGGAGAGACCCAGTACTTC
TRBV10-3	-	-	TRBJ1-3	CAIRQPSGNTIYF	TGTGCCATCCGACAGCCCTCTGGAAACACCATATATTTT
TRBV14	-	once	TRBJ2-1	CASSALTGTRGRNEQFF	TGTGCCAGCAGCGCTCTCACCGGGACAAGGGGGAGGAATGAGCAGTTCTTC
TRBV19	-	-	TRBJ2-2	CASRQENTGELFF	TGTGCCAGTAGACAGGAGAACACCGGGGAGCTGTTTTTT
TRBV11-2	-	-	TRBJ1-4	CASSLLQGSNEKLFF	TGTGCCAGCAGCTTACTACAGGGTTCTAATGAAAAACTGTTTTTT
TRBV5-1	-	-	TRBJ2-7	CASSLGLDEQYF	TGCGCCAGCAGCCTTGGTCTTGACGAGCAGTACTTC
TRBV2	-	-	TRBJ2-4	CASRQGTKNIQYF	TGTGCCAGCAGACAGGGTACCAAAAACATTCAGTACTTC
TRBV5-5	TRBD2	-	TRBJ2-5	CASSRTSQETQYF	TGTGCCAGCAGCCGGACTAGCCAAGAGACCCAGTACTTC
TRBV5-4	TRBD1	-	TRBJ1-2	CASSSEGQMILGGYTF	TGTGCCAGCAGCTCGGAGGGACAGATGATTTTGGGCGGCTACACCTTC
TRBV18	-	once	TRBJ1-3	CASSPRDGRGNTIYF	TGTGCCAGCTCACCACGTGACGGACGTGGAAACACCATATATTTT
TRBV4-2	-	-	TRBJ2-3	CASSLGSGTDTQYF	TGTGCCAGCAGCCTGGGGTCTGGCACAGATACGCAGTATTTT
TRBV6-1	-	-	TRBJ1-1	CASSDTDRNTEAFF	TGTGCCAGCAGTGATACGGACAGGAACACTGAAGCTTTCTTT
TRBV7-6	-	-	TRBJ2-5	CASSLAAAGETQYF	TGTGCCAGCAGCTTAGCGGCAGCTGGGGAGACCCAGTACTTC
TRBV14	TRBD1	-	TRBJ2-5	CASSPRAGGFETQYF	TGTGCCAGCAGCCCTCGGGCAGGGGGCTTCGAGACCCAGTACTTC
TRBV7-2	TRBD1	-	TRBJ1-1	CASSPRQGFNTEAFF	TGTGCCAGCAGCCCCAGACAGGGTTTTAACACTGAAGCTTTCTTT
TRBV12-5	TRBD1	-	TRBJ1-6	CASGLGDRGSPLHF	TGTGCTAGTGGTTTGGGCGACAGGGGTTCACCCCTCCACTTT
TRBV5-1	-	-	TRBJ1-4	CASSTVGHTNEKLFF	TGCGCCAGCAGCACGGTTGGTCATACTAATGAAAAACTGTTTTTT
TRBV7-2	TRBD1	-	TRBJ1-2	CASSRTSGGAGYGYTF	TGTGCCAGCAGTCGCACCTCAGGGGGCGCGGGCTATGGCTACACCTTC
TRBV5-1	-	-	TRBJ1-4	CASSDPRARGEKLFF	TGCGCCAGCAGCGACCCGAGGGCGAGGGGTGAAAAACTGTTTTTT
TRBV4-3	-	once	TRBJ1-5	CASSQNRQYSNQPQHF	TGCGCCAGCAGCCAAAACCGACAGTATAGCAATCAGCCCCAGCATTTT
TRBV4-2	-	-	TRBJ1-1	CASSQELSNTEAFF	TGTGCCAGCAGCCAAGAACTGTCGAACACTGAAGCTTTCTTT
TRBV7-8	-	-	TRBJ2-7	CASSPLLGGREQYF	TGTGCCAGCAGCCCCCTTTTGGGGGGTAGAGAGCAGTACTTC
TRBV30	-	-	TRBJ2-2	CAWKFGPGSGELFF	TGTGCCTGGAAGTTTGGTCCAGGGTCCGGGGAGCTGTTTTTT
TRBV7-3	-	-	TRBJ1-1	CASSLGAVNTEAFF	TGTGCCAGCAGCTTAGGAGCTGTGAACACTGAAGCTTTCTTT
TRBV4-3	-	-	TRBJ1-2	CASSQDTATSYGYTF	TGCGCCAGCAGCCAAGATACAGCCACAAGCTATGGCTACACCTTC
TRBV7-9	-	-	TRBJ2-7	CASSLAGDIPSYEQYF	TGTGCCAGCAGCTTAGCTGGGGACATCCCCTCCTACGAGCAGTACTTC
TRBV7-9	-	-	TRBJ1-1	CASSHRGTGEAFF	TGTGCCAGCAGTCATAGGGGTACAGGTGAAGCTTTCTTT
TRBV4-3	TRBD2	-	TRBJ2-1	CASSQGPRIPSGGVSYNEQFF	TGCGCCAGCAGCCAAGGTCCCAGAATCCCTAGCGGGGGGGTTTCCTACAATGAGCAGTTCTTC
TRBV15	-	-	TRBJ2-3	CATSSVFQTDTQYF	TGTGCCACCAGCAGTGTGTTTCAAACAGATACGCAGTATTTT
TRBV29-1	-	-	TRBJ1-1	CSVERTENTEAFF	TGCAGCGTTGAAAGGACGGAGAACACTGAAGCTTTCTTT
TRBV5-4	-	-	TRBJ2-7	CASSSSDYEQYF	TGTGCCAGCAGCTCCTCAGACTACGAGCAGTACTTC
TRBV6-1	TRBD2	-	TRBJ2-7	CASAERGGGDEQYF	TGTGCCAGTGCGGAGCGGGGGGGCGGGGACGAGCAGTACTTC
TRBV6-6	TRBD2	-	TRBJ2-5	CASSSTRLAAQETQYF	TGTGCCAGCAGTTCCACCAGACTAGCGGCCCAAGAGACCCAGTACTTC
TRBV30	-	-	TRBJ1-4	CAWSTQTLNEKLFF	TGTGCCTGGAGCACCCAGACCCTTAATGAAAAACTGTTTTTT
TRBV6-5	-	-	TRBJ1-2	CASSSGSVGYTF	TGTGCCAGCAGTAGCGGTTCGGTTGGCTACACCTTC